Reported below is one TCR beta chain. The antigen remains undetermined. Primers: 60 Vbeta forward and 13 Jbeta reverse. Using immunoSEQ multiplex PCR, the repertoire was profiled, and TCRdb retains in-frame clones only, with some absent. The sample consists of under 200,000 clones, around 77% of them appearing once. The data originate from a study of cytomegalovirus exposure and HLA in healthy donors. Findings and limits, study-wide: In all likelihood, a cluster of highly shared sequence variants was a sequencing artifact.

This CDR3 has 15 amino acids. V lost 6 bases and J lost 3; bases outside the gene matches: 6. Germline loops: CDR1 MNHNS, CDR2 SASEGT. This TCR derives from a man aged 60 to 75 in good health and CMV-seronegative. Specimen: PBMCs. The chain employs TRBV6-1 and TRBJ2-2, with 8 bases identical to TRBD2. The CDR3, as DNA: TGTGCCAGCAGCGGACTAGCTGTTTACACCGGGGAGCTGTTTTTT. It yields the protein CASSGLAVYTGELFF.